The subject of this entry is one T cell receptor (beta chain). Its specificity is unknown. The junction does not match germline at one end; this may be a read error. Germline loops: CDR1 MNHEY, CDR2 SVGAGI. CDR3 length: 14 amino acids. The whole isolated RNA underwent reverse transcription, so sequencing captured expressed TCRB transcripts. Method: immunoSEQ multiplex PCR; TCRdb's copy keeps in-frame clones and lacks some. This sample has 500,000 to 850,000 clones, with about 14% found just once. The sample originates from a study of beta chain features in type 1 diabetes. The study, taken as a whole, reports: Shortening that was moderate but significant affected the TCRB CDR3s of Type 1 diabetes patients in all four CD4+ subsets.

The V call is TRBV6-5, the J call TRBJ2-7, with a weak D call TRBD2 (6 bases). The source material was naive CD4+ T cells from blood. The TCR comes from a man in his late teens or twenties with type 1 diabetes. DNA of the CDR3: TGTGCCATCAGTTCGGGACTGAACTCCTACGAGCAGTACTTC. Translating gives CAISSGLNSYEQYF.